This is a list of T cell receptor beta chains from one sample in a study of CD8+CD57+ T cells in acquired aplastic anemia. A single record per CDR3 protein comes from TCRdb applying MiXCR to the reads. The sample contains 150,000 to 200,000 distinct CDR3 sequences, about two thirds of which appear only once. Sequencing was carried out using sorted CD4+, CD8+, or CD8+CD57+ T cells (not recorded which) from PBMCs. Source of these receptors: a human donor with aplastic anemia. Each CDR3 is given with its conserved first and last residue. Fields, in order: clone size, J gene, V gene, CDR3 length, D gene, CDR3 protein, CDR3 DNA. The D gene is left open where the match is weak. Rows give clone size only sometimes, using once, few, many, or a class for an expanded clone.

. | TRBJ1-1 | TRBV11-2 | 16 | . | CASSFSTDISNTEAFF | TGTGCCAGCAGCTTCTCCACGGACATATCGAACACTGAAGCTTTCTTT
. | TRBJ1-5 | TRBV24-1 | 14 | TRBD1 | CATSDPTGDQPQHF | TGTGCCACCAGTGACCCTACAGGGGATCAGCCCCAGCATTTT
. | TRBJ2-5 | TRBV7-2 | 15 | TRBD2 | CASSLAGGRGETQYF | TGTGCCAGCAGCTTAGCTGGCGGGAGAGGGGAGACCCAGTACTTC
. | TRBJ1-5 | TRBV20-1 | 16 | TRBD1 | CSARDRDLLSNQPQHF | TGCAGTGCCAGGGACAGGGACCTCCTTAGCAATCAGCCCCAGCATTTT
. | TRBJ2-7 | TRBV19 | 13 | . | CASSIFSGEEQYF | TGTGCCAGTAGTATATTCAGCGGTGAAGAGCAGTACTTC
. | TRBJ2-3 | TRBV2 | 15 | . | CASSPGQPNTDTQYF | TGTGCCAGCAGCCCCGGACAACCAAACACAGATACGCAGTATTTT
. | TRBJ1-1 | TRBV25-1 | 13 | . | CASSVERNTEAFF | TGTGCCAGCAGTGTGGAAAGGAACACTGAAGCTTTCTTT
. | TRBJ2-7 | TRBV29-1 | 10 | . | CSVVRDEQYF | TGCAGCGTTGTCAGGGACGAGCAGTACTTC
once | TRBJ2-7 | TRBV2 | 15 | TRBD1 | CASSLPGQGWSEQYF | TGTGCCAGCAGTTTACCCGGACAGGGTTGGTCCGAGCAGTACTTC
. | TRBJ2-7 | TRBV7-3 | 15 | . | CASSLTGTIPYEQYF | TGTGCCAGCAGCCTAACCGGGACGATACCCTACGAGCAGTACTTC
. | TRBJ2-5 | TRBV9 | 14 | TRBD2 | CASSVDDSGGPKYF | TGTGCCAGCAGCGTAGATGATAGCGGGGGGCCTAAGTACTTC
. | TRBJ2-4 | TRBV2 | 15 | TRBD1 | CASRTGDEAKNIQYF | TGTGCCAGCAGAACAGGGGACGAGGCCAAAAACATTCAGTACTTC
. | TRBJ2-2 | TRBV10-3 | 17 | TRBD2 | CAISGLAGGPVTGELFF | TGTGCCATCAGTGGCCTAGCGGGGGGGCCGGTCACCGGGGAGCTGTTTTTT
. | TRBJ2-2 | TRBV5-6 | 16 | . | CASSNGAAGDTGELFF | TGTGCCAGCAGCAATGGGGCGGCAGGGGACACCGGGGAGCTGTTTTTT
. | TRBJ1-2 | TRBV7-3 | 15 | . | CASSLTGGANYGYTF | TGTGCCAGCAGCTTAACTGGGGGCGCTAACTATGGCTACACCTTC
. | TRBJ1-1 | TRBV20-1 | 14 | . | CSARDLSRYTEAFF | TGCAGTGCTAGAGATCTGAGTAGGTACACTGAAGCTTTCTTT
. | TRBJ1-6 | TRBV9 | 15 | . | CASSVGAGNVEPLHF | TGTGCCAGCAGCGTAGGGGCAGGGAATGTTGAGCCCCTCCACTTT
. | TRBJ1-1 | TRBV20-1 | 13 | TRBD1 | CSAYDRVNTEAFF | TGCAGTGCTTACGACAGGGTGAACACTGAAGCTTTCTTT
. | TRBJ1-4 | TRBV29-1 | 12 | . | CSVGELDEKLFF | TGCAGCGTTGGGGAACTAGATGAAAAACTGTTTTTT
. | TRBJ1-1 | TRBV29-1 | 12 | . | CSIISGQTQAFF | TGCAGCATAATATCAGGACAGACACAAGCTTTCTTT
. | TRBJ1-2 | TRBV19 | 12 | . | CASSDFVFGYTF | TGTGCCAGTAGCGACTTCGTATTTGGCTACACCTTC
. | TRBJ1-2 | TRBV7-9 | 14 | . | CASSTEQDNYGYTF | TGTGCCAGCAGCACGGAACAGGATAACTATGGCTACACCTTC
. | TRBJ2-7 | TRBV12-3/TRBV12-4 | 13 | . | CASSLTSVYEQYF | TGTGCCAGCAGTCTAACCTCCGTCTACGAGCAGTACTTC
. | TRBJ2-3 | TRBV10-2 | 14 | . | CASSLSGRTDTQYF | TGCGCCAGCAGTCTTAGCGGACGCACAGATACGCAGTATTTT
. | TRBJ2-7 | TRBV10-3 | 15 | TRBD1 | CAISAGQVSSYDQYF | TGTGCCATCAGTGCCGGACAGGTGAGCTCCTACGACCAGTACTTC
once | TRBJ1-1 | TRBV25-1 | 13 | . | CASSEGAAAEAFF | TGTGCCAGCAGTGAAGGGGCCGCGGCTGAAGCTTTCTTT
. | TRBJ2-3 | TRBV12-3/TRBV12-4 | 16 | . | CASSLSIWGSTDTQYF | TGTGCCAGCAGTTTAAGCATTTGGGGGAGCACAGATACGCAGTATTTT
few | TRBJ1-1 | TRBV12-3/TRBV12-4 | 13 | . | CASSLAEGRSAFF | TGTGCCAGCAGTTTAGCTGAGGGGCGCTCAGCTTTCTTT
few | TRBJ2-7 | TRBV7-7 | 14 | . | CASSLAPGAYEQYF | TGTGCTAGCAGCTTAGCGCCCGGGGCCTACGAGCAGTACTTC
. | TRBJ2-7 | TRBV14 | 15 | . | CASSQESAGLGEQYF | TGTGCCAGCAGCCAAGAATCGGCAGGGCTGGGGGAGCAGTACTTC
many | TRBJ2-3 | TRBV6-4 | 15 | . | CASSEGAGNTDTQYF | TGTGCCAGCAGTGAAGGGGCAGGCAACACAGATACGCAGTATTTT
. | TRBJ1-6 | TRBV7-6 | 13 | . | CASSLVVDSPLHF | TGTGCCAGCAGCTTAGTTGTGGATTCACCCCTCCACTTT
. | TRBJ2-2 | TRBV7-9 | 14 | . | CANRPPLNTGELFF | TGTGCAAATCGCCCCCCCCTGAACACCGGGGAGCTGTTTTTT
. | TRBJ1-1 | TRBV5-1 | 13 | TRBD1 | CASSPGQETEAFF | TGCGCCAGCAGCCCGGGACAGGAGACTGAAGCTTTCTTT
. | TRBJ2-1 | TRBV5-1 | 13 | TRBD1 | CASSPRGHNEQFF | TGCGCCAGCAGTCCAAGGGGGCACAATGAGCAGTTCTTC
. | TRBJ2-1 | TRBV10-3 | 13 | TRBD2 | CAILAGEVNEQFF | TGTGCCATCCTAGCGGGAGAGGTGAATGAGCAGTTCTTC
. | TRBJ2-5 | TRBV20-1 | 16 | . | CSAIPIQLGQGETQYF | TGCAGTGCTATCCCAATACAGCTCGGCCAAGGAGAGACCCAGTACTTC
. | TRBJ2-5 | TRBV20-1 | 18 | . | CSAPATGGVSGRRETQYF | TGCAGTGCACCCGCGACAGGGGGCGTTAGCGGGAGGCGGGAGACCCAGTACTTC
. | TRBJ1-5 | TRBV2 | 13 | . | CASNPTIGQPQHF | TGTGCCAGCAACCCGACAATTGGGCAGCCCCAGCATTTT
. | TRBJ1-2 | TRBV24-1 | 16 | TRBD1 | CATSAPQGQGVAGYTF | TGTGCCACCAGTGCCCCCCAAGGACAGGGGGTCGCTGGCTACACCTTC
few | TRBJ2-1 | TRBV5-1 | 14 | . | CASSLDVRYNEQFF | TGCGCCAGCAGCTTGGACGTAAGATACAATGAGCAGTTCTTC
. | TRBJ1-1 | TRBV29-1 | 11 | TRBD1 | CSVVRGLEAFF | TGCAGCGTTGTCAGGGGGCTTGAAGCTTTCTTT
. | TRBJ1-2 | TRBV19 | 14 | . | CASTTGIANYGYTF | TGTGCCAGTACGACAGGAATAGCTAACTATGGCTACACCTTC
few | TRBJ2-3 | TRBV7-3 | 15 | . | CASSLNGAAADTQYF | TGTGCCAGCAGCTTAAATGGGGCAGCCGCAGATACGCAGTATTTT